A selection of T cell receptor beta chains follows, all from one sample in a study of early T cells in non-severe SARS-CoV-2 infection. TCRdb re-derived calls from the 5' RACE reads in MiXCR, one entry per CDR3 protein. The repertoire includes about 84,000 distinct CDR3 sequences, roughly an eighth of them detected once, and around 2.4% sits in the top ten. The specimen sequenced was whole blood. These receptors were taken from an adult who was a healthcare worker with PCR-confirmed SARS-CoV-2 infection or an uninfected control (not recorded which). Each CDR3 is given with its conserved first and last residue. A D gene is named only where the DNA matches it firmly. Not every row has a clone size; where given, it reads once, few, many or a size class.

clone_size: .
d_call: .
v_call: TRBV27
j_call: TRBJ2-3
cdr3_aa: CASSFYGHSTDTQYF
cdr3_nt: TGTGCCAGCAGTTTCTACGGCCATAGCACAGATACGCAGTATTTT

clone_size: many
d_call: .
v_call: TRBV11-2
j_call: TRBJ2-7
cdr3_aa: CASSLFRDAGNEQYF
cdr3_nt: TGTGCCAGCAGCCTATTCCGGGACGCGGGGAACGAGCAGTACTTC

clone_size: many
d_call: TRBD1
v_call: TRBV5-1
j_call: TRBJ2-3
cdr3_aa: CASSRDRQGRYTDTQYF
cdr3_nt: TGCGCCAGCAGCAGGGACAGGCAAGGTCGATACACAGATACGCAGTATTTT

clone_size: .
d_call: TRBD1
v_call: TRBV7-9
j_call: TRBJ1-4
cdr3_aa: CASSTGQGEKLFF
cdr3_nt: TGTGCCAGCAGCACGGGACAGGGTGAAAAACTGTTTTTT

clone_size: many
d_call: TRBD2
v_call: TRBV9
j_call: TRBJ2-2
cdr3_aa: CASSVQWTSDLGNTGELFF
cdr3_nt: TGTGCCAGCAGCGTGCAATGGACTAGCGATTTAGGAAACACCGGGGAGCTGTTTTTT

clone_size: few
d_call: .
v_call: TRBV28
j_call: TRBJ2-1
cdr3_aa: CASSSLPGLSYNEQFF
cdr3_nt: TGTGCCAGCAGTTCCCTCCCAGGATTATCCTACAATGAGCAGTTCTTC

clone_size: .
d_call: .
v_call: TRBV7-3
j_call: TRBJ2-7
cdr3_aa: CASSLNGRGGTHEQYF
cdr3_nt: TGTGCCAGCAGCTTAAACGGGCGAGGTGGCACCCACGAGCAGTACTTC

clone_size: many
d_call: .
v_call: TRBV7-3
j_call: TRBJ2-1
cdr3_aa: CASSLKGGTPYNEQFF
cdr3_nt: TGTGCCAGCAGCTTAAAGGGCGGGACACCCTACAATGAGCAGTTCTTC

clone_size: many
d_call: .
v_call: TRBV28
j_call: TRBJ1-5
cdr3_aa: CASSENQPQHF
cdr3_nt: TGTGCCAGCTCAGAGAATCAGCCCCAGCATTTT

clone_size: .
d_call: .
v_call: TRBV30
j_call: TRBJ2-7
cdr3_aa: CAWSPGPREYF
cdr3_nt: TGTGCCTGGAGTCCTGGACCCCGTGAGTACTTC

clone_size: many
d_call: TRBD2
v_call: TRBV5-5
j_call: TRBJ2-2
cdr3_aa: CASRAGTSDIGELFF
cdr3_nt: TGTGCCAGCAGGGCCGGGACTAGCGACATCGGGGAGCTGTTTTTT

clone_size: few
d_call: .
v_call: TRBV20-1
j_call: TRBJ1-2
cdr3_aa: CSARPTPDYGYTF
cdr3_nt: TGCAGTGCTAGGCCGACACCAGACTATGGCTACACCTTC

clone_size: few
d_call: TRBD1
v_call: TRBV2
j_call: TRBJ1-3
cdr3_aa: CASSPYTTGGGNTIYF
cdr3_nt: TGTGCCAGCAGTCCGTATACAACAGGGGGAGGAAACACCATATATTTT

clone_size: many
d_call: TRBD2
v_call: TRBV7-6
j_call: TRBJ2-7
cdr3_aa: CASSFTSDEQYF
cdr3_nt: TGTGCCAGCAGTTTTACTAGCGACGAGCAGTACTTC

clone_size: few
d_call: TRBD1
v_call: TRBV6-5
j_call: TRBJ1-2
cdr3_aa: CASRRRQGAEGYTF
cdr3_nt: TGTGCCAGCAGGCGTAGACAGGGGGCAGAGGGCTACACCTTC

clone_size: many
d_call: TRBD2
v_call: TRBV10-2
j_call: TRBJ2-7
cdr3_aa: CASSTTSGPPYEQYF
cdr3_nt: TGCGCCAGCAGTACAACTAGCGGCCCGCCCTACGAGCAGTACTTC

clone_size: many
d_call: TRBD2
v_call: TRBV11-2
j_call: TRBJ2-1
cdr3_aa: CASSLTSGSYNEQFF
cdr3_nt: TGTGCCAGCAGCTTAACTAGCGGCTCCTACAATGAGCAGTTCTTC

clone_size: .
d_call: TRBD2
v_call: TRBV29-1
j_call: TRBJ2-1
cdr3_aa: CSVEGPSGRFDEQFF
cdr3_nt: TGCAGCGTTGAGGGCCCTAGCGGGAGATTCGATGAGCAGTTCTTC

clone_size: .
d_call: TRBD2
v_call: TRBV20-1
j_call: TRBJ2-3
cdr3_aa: CSARAAPLAGTDTQYF
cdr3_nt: TGCAGTGCTAGGGCCGCCCCCCTAGCGGGCACAGATACGCAGTATTTT

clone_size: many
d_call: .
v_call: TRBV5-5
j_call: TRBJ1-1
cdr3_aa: CASSLRMWQMNTEAFF
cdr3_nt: TGTGCCAGCAGCTTGCGGATGTGGCAGATGAACACTGAAGCTTTCTTT

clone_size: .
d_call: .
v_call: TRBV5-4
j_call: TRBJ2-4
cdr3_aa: CVSSPGGRGVPIAKNIQYF
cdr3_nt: TGTGTCAGCAGCCCGGGCGGCAGGGGGGTCCCCATAGCCAAAAACATTCAGTACTTC

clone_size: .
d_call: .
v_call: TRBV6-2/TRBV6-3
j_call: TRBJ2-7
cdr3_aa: CASSYKDFEQYF
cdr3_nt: TGTGCCAGCAGTTACAAAGATTTCGAGCAGTACTTC

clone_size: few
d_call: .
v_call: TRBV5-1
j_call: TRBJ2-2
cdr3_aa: CASSFQGGSNTGELFF
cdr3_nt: TGCGCCAGCAGCTTCCAGGGGGGGTCGAACACCGGGGAGCTGTTTTTT

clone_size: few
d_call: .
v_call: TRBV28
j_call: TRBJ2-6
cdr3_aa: CASSPPRNSGANVLTF
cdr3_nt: TGTGCCAGCAGTCCCCCCAGGAATTCTGGGGCCAACGTCCTGACTTTC

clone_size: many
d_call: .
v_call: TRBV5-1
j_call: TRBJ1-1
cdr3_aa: CASRVKGDPVTEAFF
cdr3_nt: TGCGCCAGTCGGGTCAAGGGAGATCCTGTCACTGAAGCTTTCTTT

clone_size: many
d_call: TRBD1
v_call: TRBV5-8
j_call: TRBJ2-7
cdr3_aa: CASSGWDRSPYEQYF
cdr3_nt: TGTGCCAGCAGCGGCTGGGACAGGAGTCCCTACGAGCAGTACTTC

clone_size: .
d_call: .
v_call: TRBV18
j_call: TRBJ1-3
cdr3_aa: CASSPPSQGVRSGNTIYF
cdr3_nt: TGTGCCAGCTCACCACCGAGTCAGGGTGTGCGCTCTGGAAACACCATATATTTT

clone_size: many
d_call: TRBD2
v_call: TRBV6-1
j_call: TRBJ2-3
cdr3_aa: CASRSQPGLAADTQYF
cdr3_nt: TGTGCCAGCCGATCTCAACCGGGACTAGCGGCAGATACGCAGTATTTT

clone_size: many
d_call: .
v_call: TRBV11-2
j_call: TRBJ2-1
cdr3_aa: CASSLKGPGYNEQFF
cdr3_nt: TGTGCCAGCAGCTTAAAGGGGCCGGGTTACAATGAGCAGTTCTTC

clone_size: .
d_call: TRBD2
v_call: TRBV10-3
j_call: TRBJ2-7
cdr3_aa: CAITSGSIRNYEQYF
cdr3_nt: TGTGCCATTACTAGCGGGAGTATTAGGAACTACGAGCAGTACTTC

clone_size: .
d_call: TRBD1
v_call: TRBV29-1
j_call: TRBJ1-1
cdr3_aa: CSVEVGTGMNTEAFF
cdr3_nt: TGCAGCGTTGAAGTCGGGACAGGCATGAACACTGAAGCTTTCTTT

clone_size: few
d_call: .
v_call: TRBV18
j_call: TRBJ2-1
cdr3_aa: CASSTDRAMNEQFF
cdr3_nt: TGCGCCAGCTCAACGGACAGAGCGATGAATGAGCAGTTCTTC

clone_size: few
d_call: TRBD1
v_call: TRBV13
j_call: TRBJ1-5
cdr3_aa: CASSSKQGAKDNQPQHF
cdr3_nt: TGTGCCAGCAGCTCAAAACAGGGGGCGAAGGACAATCAGCCCCAGCATTTT

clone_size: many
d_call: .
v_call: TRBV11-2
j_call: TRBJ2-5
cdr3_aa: CASSLLLQETQYF
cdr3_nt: TGTGCCAGCAGCTTGCTACTCCAAGAGACCCAGTACTTC

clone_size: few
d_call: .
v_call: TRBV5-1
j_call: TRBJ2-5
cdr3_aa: CASASDSHRQETQYF
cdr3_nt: TGCGCCAGCGCTTCGGACAGCCACCGGCAAGAGACCCAGTACTTC

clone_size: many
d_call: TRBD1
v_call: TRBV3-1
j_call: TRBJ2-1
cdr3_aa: CASSFRQGVHNEQFF
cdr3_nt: TGTGCCAGCAGCTTTCGACAGGGGGTCCACAATGAGCAGTTCTTC

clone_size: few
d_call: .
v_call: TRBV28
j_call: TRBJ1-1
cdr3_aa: CASYPPGAEAFF
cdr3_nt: TGTGCCAGCTACCCCCCAGGGGCTGAAGCTTTCTTT

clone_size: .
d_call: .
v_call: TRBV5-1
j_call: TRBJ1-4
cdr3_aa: CASTTTAGNEKLFF
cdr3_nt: TGCGCCAGCACGACGACAGCCGGGAATGAAAAACTGTTTTTT

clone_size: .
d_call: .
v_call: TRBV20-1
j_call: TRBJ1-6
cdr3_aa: CSASPAASSYNSPLHF
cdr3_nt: TGCAGTGCTAGCCCAGCGGCAAGCTCCTATAATTCACCCCTCCACTTT

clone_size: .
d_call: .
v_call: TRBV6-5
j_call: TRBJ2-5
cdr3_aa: CASSATSRQETQYF
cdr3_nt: TGTGCCAGCAGTGCCACTAGTCGCCAAGAGACCCAGTACTTC

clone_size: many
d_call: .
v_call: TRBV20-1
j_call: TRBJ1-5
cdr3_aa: CSAGQQGNQPQHF
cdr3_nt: TGCAGTGCTGGGCAACAGGGCAATCAGCCCCAGCATTTT